What follows are 14 T cell receptor beta chains derived from one specimen sequenced in a study of blood T cell repertoires in COVID-19. Clones were read by immunoSEQ multiplex PCR, and TCRdb kept only the in-frame ones, dropping some. This table holds more than 120,000 clones, roughly 89% found once. The sequenced sample was peripheral blood. All receptors come from a human donor in a cohort sampled during active COVID-19.

The V gene is TRBV7-3, the J gene TRBJ2-7; 12 nucleotides align to TRBD2. The germline gives CDR1 SGHTA, CDR2 FQGTGA. The junction had 1 base not matched to a gene; V was cut back by 5 bases and J by 2 bases. The CDR3 runs 14 residues. The CDR3 sequence: CASSPSGGAYEQYF. In DNA form, the CDR3 reads TGTGCCAGCAGCCCTAGCGGGGGGGCCTACGAGCAGTACTTC.

V and J are TRBV24-1 and TRBJ2-1; maybe TRBD2 (6 bases). Trimming left V 5 bases short and J 8 bases short, with 15 bases between. The germline V gene has CDR1 KGHDR and CDR2 SFDVKD. The CDR3 has 14 amino acids. CDR3 region: CATSGGGTPHEQFF. In DNA form, the CDR3 reads TGTGCCACCAGTGGGGGTGGGACTCCCCATGAGCAGTTCTTC.

The rearrangement links TRBV2 to TRBJ1-1; D is unresolved. The CDR3 has 15 amino acids. The germline V and J ends were trimmed by 6 bases and 0 bases, with 14 bases remaining between them. CDR1 is SNHLY, CDR2 FYNNEI, per germline. The chain's CDR3 is CASSPAGLLNTEAFF. The CDR3 region has the DNA TGTGCCAGCAGCCCAGCGGGCCTCTTGAACACTGAAGCTTTCTTT.

The chain joins TRBV7-9 to TRBJ1-1; D might be TRBD1 (6 bases). The CDR3 length is 13 residues. The V end was cut by 5 bases, the J end by 4 bases, with 11 bases between. Per germline, CDR1 SEHNR and CDR2 FQNEAQ (reference sequence). CDR3 residues: CASSATGPTEAFF. The CDR3 bases are TGTGCCAGCAGCGCCACAGGGCCCACTGAAGCTTTCTTT.

This clone was observed at least ten times. This sequence joins TRBV6-5 and TRBJ1-5; D call uncertain. The ends were cut back, 8 bases at V and 0 bases at J, with 11 bases in the middle. The CDR3 loop spans 14 amino acids. CDR1 and CDR2 from the germline V gene are MNHEY and SVGAGI. In DNA form, the CDR3 reads TGTGCCAGCTCCTCTGGGCATAGCAATCAGCCCCAGCATTTT. Translation: CASSSGHSNQPQHF.

The chain has TRBV5-6 and TRBJ2-7, with D perhaps matching TRBD2 (6 bases). The CDR3 is 14 residues long. Germline V gene lookup returns CDR1 SGHDT and CDR2 YYEEEE. V was trimmed by 7 bases and J by 4 bases, leaving 18 bases between them. In nucleotides, the CDR3 is TGTGCCAGCCATTCTTCGAGGGGAGGTTACGAGCAGTACTTC. Translated: CASHSSRGGYEQYF.

J is TRBJ2-3 and V is TRBV6-2 or TRBV6-3; tentative D call: TRBD2 (7 bases). The CDR3 loop spans 15 amino acids. Deletions cut 2 bases from V and 4 bases from J, with 13 bases between. The germline CDR1 and CDR2 sequences are MNHEY and SVGEGT. The CDR3 reads CASSYVGGGSDTQYF. Here the CDR3 DNA reads TGTGCCAGCAGTTACGTCGGCGGGGGCTCAGATACGCAGTATTTT.

This clone was observed a handful of times. The CDR3 DNA is TGTGCCAGTAGGAACAGGGTGGGGAATCAGCCCCAGCATTTT. It yields the protein CASRNRVGNQPQHF. The J gene is TRBJ1-5, the V gene TRBV19, with D perhaps matching TRBD1 (6 bases). CDR3 size: 14 residues. The V and J ends lost 6 bases and 4 bases respectively, with 13 bases between them. The V gene's germline CDR1 is LNHDA and CDR2 SQIVND (reference sequence).

This clone has a single count. CDR3 coding DNA: TGTGCCTGGAGTGTACCCGGACTAGCGGGGGGCAATGAGCAGTTCTTC. This translates into CAWSVPGLAGGNEQFF. The J gene is TRBJ2-1, the V gene TRBV30; 14 bases match TRBD2. This CDR3 has 16 residues. Germline V gene lookup returns CDR1 GTSNPN and CDR2 SVGIG (reference sequence). J was trimmed by 6 bases and V by 0 bases; bases with no gene match: 4.

The chain has TRBV18 and TRBJ2-5; 8 bases agree with TRBD1. CDR1 and CDR2 (germline): KGHSH, LQKENI. V trimming: 3 bases; J trimming: 5 bases; junction bases outside the gene matches: 8. This CDR3 comprises 15 residues. CDR3 sequence (DNA): TGTGCCAGCTCACCCTCGACAGGGGCTGAGGAGACCCAGTACTTC. Translation: CASSPSTGAEETQYF.

The V and J genes are TRBV5-1 and TRBJ2-3; 8 bases are shared with TRBD2. The CDR3 loop spans 15 amino acids. Trimming took 1 base from V and 1 from J; bases not matched to a gene: 2. Germline V gives CDR1 SGHRS, CDR2 YFSETQ. CDR3 nucleotide sequence: TGCGCCAGCAGCTTGACGCGGGGGGGCACAGATACGCAGTATTTT. It yields the protein CASSLTRGGTDTQYF.

This clone was recorded only once. The rearrangement uses TRBV9 and TRBJ2-7; 9 bases match TRBD2. V lost 3 bases, J lost 4 bases, and 5 bases stayed unmatched. CDR1 and CDR2 from the germline V gene are SGDLS and YYNGEE. This CDR3 has 14 amino acids. For the CDR3, the DNA is TGTGCCAGCAGCGGCGGGGGGGCTCGGTACGAGCAGTACTTC. It codes for CASSGGGARYEQYF. The full variable domain, with the rest looked up from reference TRBV9 and TRBJ2-7, is DSGVTQTPKHLITATGQRVTLRCSPRSGDLSVYWYQQSLDQGLQFLIQYYNGEERAKGNILERFSAQQFPDLHSELNLSSLELGDSALYFCASSGGGARYEQYFGPGTRLTVT.

This clone turned up a few times. At the DNA level, this CDR3 is encoded by other sequences in the same sample as well. This chain links TRBV2 with TRBJ1-5; D is perhaps TRBD1 (6 bases). Germline V gene sequence: CDR1 SNHLY, CDR2 FYNNEI. The CDR3 has 13 amino acids. V was trimmed by 6 bases and J by 1 base, leaving 7 bases between them. The CDR3 DNA follows: TGTGCCAGCAGGGGACAAAGCAATCAGCCCCAGCATTTT. It encodes CASRGQSNQPQHF.

The gene calls are TRBV15 and TRBJ2-2, with D hard to call. The CDR3 is made up of 14 amino acids. Germline loops: CDR1 LNHNV, CDR2 YYDKDF (reference sequence). With 0 bases removed from V and 6 bases from J, the gap between germline ends came to 8 bases. For the CDR3, the DNA is TGTGCCACCAGCAGAGATCTAGACGCCGGGGAGCTGTTTTTT. Translating gives CATSRDLDAGELFF.